The T cell receptor (beta chain) described here comes from a study of cytotoxic CD8 clonotypes in ibrutinib-treated CLL. Across the study: The group held under twelve relapsed/refractory and 15 treatment-naive patients, with some 17 IGHV unmutated. Findings and caveats of the study: Baseline clonality was higher than in age-matched healthy donors and moved in step with circulating CD8+ T-cell counts.

The repertoire was sequenced with immunoSEQ multiplex PCR; TCRdb's copy has only in-frame clones and lacks some. Among 150,000 to 250,000 clones listed, over 60% were seen once. On this clone: Its antigen remains unidentified.

Sequenced here: PBMCs, sampled after 24 months of ibrutinib treatment. This receptor was taken from a human donor with chronic lymphocytic leukemia.

CDR3 DNA sequence: TGCGCCAGCAGCCAAGATCTCGGCCGCCACAATGAGCAGTTCTTC. Its translation: CASSQDLGRHNEQFF. The gene calls are TRBV4-3 and TRBJ2-1; D is undetermined. CDR3 length: 15 residues. With 0 bases removed from V and 5 bases from J, the gap between germline ends came to 11 bases. Germline-derived CDR1 and CDR2 are LGHNA and YSLEER.